These T cell receptor beta chains were read from a single sample in a study of Ad26.COV2.S vaccination and SARS-CoV-2 variants. Profiling relied on immunoSEQ multiplex PCR, and the TCRdb table lists in-frame clones only, not all of them. The sample lists 300,000 to 350,000 clones, 75% to 90% occurring once. The sample here was peripheral blood, taken in a trial of Ad26.COV2.S vaccine versus placebo. These receptors all come from a person between 18 and 65 years old who received the Ad26.COV2.S COVID-19 vaccine or a placebo. Each CDR3 is given with its conserved first and last residue. The order of the fields is V gene, J gene, clone size, D gene, CDR3 protein, CDR3 DNA. The D gene is left open where the match is weak. Clone size is not always given. Where it is, it says once, few, many or a class for expanded clones.

v_call: TRBV4-1
j_call: TRBJ2-4
clone_size: -
d_call: TRBD1
cdr3_aa: CASSQNYIADRDRGSKNIQYF
cdr3_nt: TGCGCCAGCAGCCAAAATTATATAGCTGACCGGGACAGGGGTTCCAAAAACATTCAGTACTTC

v_call: TRBV6-5
j_call: TRBJ2-7
clone_size: -
d_call: -
cdr3_aa: CASSSFRSAYEQYF
cdr3_nt: TGTGCCAGCAGCAGTTTCAGGAGCGCCTACGAGCAGTACTTC

v_call: TRBV19
j_call: TRBJ2-1
clone_size: -
d_call: -
cdr3_aa: CASSIAGTGYNEQFF
cdr3_nt: TGTGCCAGTAGTATAGCCGGGACTGGCTACAATGAGCAGTTCTTC

v_call: TRBV6-5
j_call: TRBJ1-3
clone_size: -
d_call: -
cdr3_aa: CASSSHSRAGNTIYF
cdr3_nt: TGTGCCAGCAGTTCTCACTCCAGGGCTGGAAACACCATATATTTT

v_call: TRBV9
j_call: TRBJ2-7
clone_size: -
d_call: TRBD2
cdr3_aa: CASSESGGAVYEQYF
cdr3_nt: TGTGCCAGCAGCGAGAGCGGGGGGGCTGTCTACGAGCAGTACTTC

v_call: TRBV5-4
j_call: TRBJ2-3
clone_size: -
d_call: TRBD2
cdr3_aa: CASSLSLAGAGDTQYF
cdr3_nt: TGTGCCAGCAGCTTGAGTCTAGCGGGAGCAGGAGATACGCAGTATTTT

v_call: TRBV13
j_call: TRBJ2-1
clone_size: -
d_call: -
cdr3_aa: CASSPISGPNEQFF
cdr3_nt: TGTGCCAGCAGCCCGATATCGGGTCCCAATGAGCAGTTCTTC

v_call: TRBV6-5
j_call: TRBJ2-2
clone_size: once
d_call: -
cdr3_aa: CASSLGGHTGELFF
cdr3_nt: TGTGCCAGCAGCCTGGGGGGGCACACCGGGGAGCTGTTTTTT

v_call: TRBV3-1/TRBV3-2
j_call: TRBJ2-6
clone_size: -
d_call: TRBD2
cdr3_aa: CASSQDRGLAGGQLSSGANVLTF
cdr3_nt: TGTGCCAGCAGCCAAGATCGGGGACTAGCGGGAGGGCAGTTGAGCTCTGGGGCCAACGTCCTGACTTTC

v_call: TRBV6-1
j_call: TRBJ1-1
clone_size: -
d_call: -
cdr3_aa: CASSEALRRRDTEAFF
cdr3_nt: TGTGCCAGCAGTGAAGCGCTTCGTCGGAGGGACACTGAAGCTTTCTTT

v_call: TRBV7-2
j_call: TRBJ1-2
clone_size: once
d_call: -
cdr3_aa: CASSSGTARLNFYGYTF
cdr3_nt: TGTGCCAGCAGCTCGGGGACCGCTCGCCTTAATTTTTATGGCTACACCTTC

v_call: TRBV6-2/TRBV6-3
j_call: TRBJ1-1
clone_size: -
d_call: -
cdr3_aa: CASSYPRYTEAFF
cdr3_nt: TGTGCCAGCAGTTACCCCAGATACACTGAAGCTTTCTTT

v_call: TRBV6-5
j_call: TRBJ1-1
clone_size: -
d_call: TRBD1
cdr3_aa: CASTMDRVEAFF
cdr3_nt: TGTGCCAGCACGATGGACAGGGTTGAAGCTTTCTTT

v_call: TRBV2
j_call: TRBJ2-7
clone_size: few
d_call: -
cdr3_aa: CASSTGYEQYF
cdr3_nt: TGTGCCAGCAGTACAGGTTACGAGCAGTACTTC

v_call: TRBV5-6
j_call: TRBJ2-3
clone_size: -
d_call: -
cdr3_aa: CASSEQGFTDTQYF
cdr3_nt: TGTGCCAGCAGCGAACAGGGCTTTACGGATACGCAGTATTTT

v_call: TRBV7-6
j_call: TRBJ1-1
clone_size: -
d_call: -
cdr3_aa: CASSSKANTEAFF
cdr3_nt: TGTGCCAGCAGCTCTAAGGCGAACACTGAAGCTTTCTTT

v_call: TRBV25-1
j_call: TRBJ2-1
clone_size: -
d_call: -
cdr3_aa: CASSQLWNEQFF
cdr3_nt: TGTGCCAGCAGCCAACTATGGAATGAGCAGTTCTTC

v_call: TRBV7-2
j_call: TRBJ2-1
clone_size: -
d_call: TRBD2
cdr3_aa: CASSSRGTSGWSNYNEQFF
cdr3_nt: TGTGCCAGCAGCTCCCGAGGTACTAGCGGGTGGTCCAACTACAATGAGCAGTTCTTC

v_call: TRBV4-3
j_call: TRBJ1-2
clone_size: -
d_call: -
cdr3_aa: CASSQLGVNYGYTF
cdr3_nt: TGCGCCAGCAGCCAGCTTGGGGTTAACTATGGCTACACCTTC

v_call: TRBV5-8
j_call: TRBJ1-4
clone_size: -
d_call: -
cdr3_aa: CASSLYTGLTEKLFF
cdr3_nt: TGTGCCAGCAGCTTGTACACAGGGTTAACCGAAAAACTGTTTTTT

v_call: TRBV27
j_call: TRBJ1-5
clone_size: few
d_call: TRBD1
cdr3_aa: CASSLTIGTANQPQHF
cdr3_nt: TGTGCCAGCAGTTTAACAATAGGGACAGCTAATCAGCCCCAGCATTTT

v_call: TRBV9
j_call: TRBJ1-2
clone_size: -
d_call: TRBD1
cdr3_aa: CASSIGQGNGYTF
cdr3_nt: TGTGCCAGCAGCATCGGACAGGGAAATGGCTACACCTTC

v_call: TRBV4-1
j_call: TRBJ1-4
clone_size: -
d_call: -
cdr3_aa: CASSHPTGGLEKLFF
cdr3_nt: TGCGCCAGCAGCCACCCCACGGGGGGACTCGAAAAACTGTTTTTT

v_call: TRBV5-5
j_call: TRBJ2-3
clone_size: -
d_call: TRBD2
cdr3_aa: CASSSSGGVWRDTQYF
cdr3_nt: TGTGCCAGCAGCTCGAGCGGGGGGGTTTGGAGAGATACGCAGTATTTT

v_call: TRBV11-3
j_call: TRBJ2-3
clone_size: -
d_call: TRBD2
cdr3_aa: CASSLEGLAGASTDTQYF
cdr3_nt: TGTGCCAGCAGCTTAGAGGGACTAGCGGGAGCCTCAACAGATACGCAGTATTTT

v_call: TRBV5-8
j_call: TRBJ1-5
clone_size: -
d_call: -
cdr3_aa: CASSFFRGLDQPQHF
cdr3_nt: TGTGCCAGCAGCTTCTTCCGGGGGCTGGATCAGCCCCAGCATTTT

v_call: TRBV6-2/TRBV6-3
j_call: TRBJ1-1
clone_size: -
d_call: -
cdr3_aa: CASSYSVEWGARNTEAFF
cdr3_nt: TGTGCCAGCAGTTACTCTGTAGAATGGGGGGCCCGAAACACTGAAGCTTTCTTT

v_call: TRBV4-1
j_call: TRBJ1-1
clone_size: -
d_call: TRBD1
cdr3_aa: CASSQLRQGGKTEAFF
cdr3_nt: TGCGCCAGCAGCCAGTTAAGACAGGGGGGGAAAACTGAAGCTTTCTTT

v_call: TRBV25-1
j_call: TRBJ2-4
clone_size: -
d_call: -
cdr3_aa: CASSEWQGKNIQYF
cdr3_nt: TGTGCCAGCAGTGAATGGCAGGGCAAAAACATTCAGTACTTC

v_call: TRBV19
j_call: TRBJ1-5
clone_size: -
d_call: -
cdr3_aa: CASKGPFGSNQPQHF
cdr3_nt: TGTGCCAGTAAAGGCCCGTTCGGGAGCAATCAGCCCCAGCATTTT

v_call: TRBV7-9
j_call: TRBJ2-2
clone_size: -
d_call: TRBD1
cdr3_aa: CASSPDRENTGELFF
cdr3_nt: TGTGCCAGCAGCCCCGACAGGGAGAACACCGGGGAGCTGTTTTTT

v_call: TRBV6-6
j_call: TRBJ2-7
clone_size: -
d_call: TRBD1
cdr3_aa: CASNRAEGTGYEQYF
cdr3_nt: TGTGCCTCAAACCGGGCGGAGGGGACAGGATACGAGCAGTACTTC

v_call: TRBV20-1
j_call: TRBJ1-2
clone_size: -
d_call: -
cdr3_aa: CFHRRGGYTF
cdr3_nt: TGCTTCCACAGGCGAGGTGGCTACACCTTC

v_call: TRBV11-3
j_call: TRBJ1-1
clone_size: -
d_call: -
cdr3_aa: CASRQQGSEAFF
cdr3_nt: TGTGCCAGCAGACAACAGGGATCTGAAGCTTTCTTT

v_call: TRBV9
j_call: TRBJ2-3
clone_size: -
d_call: TRBD2
cdr3_aa: CASSVDPSGRDTQYF
cdr3_nt: TGTGCCAGCAGCGTAGACCCTAGCGGGAGAGATACGCAGTATTTT

v_call: TRBV5-1
j_call: TRBJ2-6
clone_size: -
d_call: -
cdr3_aa: CASRETGANVLTF
cdr3_nt: TGCGCGTCCAGGGAGACTGGGGCCAACGTCCTGACTTTC

v_call: TRBV9
j_call: TRBJ1-6
clone_size: once
d_call: -
cdr3_aa: CASSVGQGNSPLHF
cdr3_nt: TGTGCCAGCAGCGTAGGGCAGGGGAACTCACCCCTCCACTTT

v_call: TRBV7-9
j_call: TRBJ2-1
clone_size: -
d_call: -
cdr3_aa: CASSLNPGRNEQFF
cdr3_nt: TGTGCCAGCAGCTTAAACCCAGGGCGCAATGAGCAGTTCTTC

v_call: TRBV12-3/TRBV12-4
j_call: TRBJ1-1
clone_size: -
d_call: -
cdr3_aa: CARGPGQETFF
cdr3_nt: TGTGCCAGAGGCCCAGGGCAGGAGACTTTCTTT

v_call: TRBV7-2
j_call: TRBJ1-4
clone_size: -
d_call: -
cdr3_aa: CASKKGVTNEKLFF
cdr3_nt: TGTGCCAGCAAGAAAGGGGTAACTAATGAAAAACTGTTTTTT

v_call: TRBV7-6
j_call: TRBJ1-6
clone_size: -
d_call: -
cdr3_aa: CASSPSGLHNSPLHF
cdr3_nt: TGTGCCAGCAGCCCTTCAGGGTTACACAATTCACCCCTCCACTTT

v_call: TRBV5-1
j_call: TRBJ2-2
clone_size: -
d_call: -
cdr3_aa: CASSPGALNTGELFF
cdr3_nt: TGCGCCAGCAGCCCGGGGGCTCTGAACACCGGGGAGCTGTTTTTT

v_call: TRBV19
j_call: TRBJ1-1
clone_size: -
d_call: TRBD1
cdr3_aa: CASSSSGTGLLKTEAFF
cdr3_nt: TGTGCCAGTAGTTCCTCCGGGACAGGGCTACTGAAAACTGAAGCTTTCTTT

v_call: TRBV6-5
j_call: TRBJ2-1
clone_size: -
d_call: -
cdr3_aa: CASLRGQSYNEQFF
cdr3_nt: TGTGCCAGTCTTAGGGGCCAATCCTACAATGAGCAGTTCTTC

v_call: TRBV25-1
j_call: TRBJ2-2
clone_size: -
d_call: TRBD2
cdr3_aa: CASSEIERERGTGELFF
cdr3_nt: TGTGCCAGCAGTGAAATCGAGCGGGAGAGGGGCACCGGGGAGCTGTTTTTT

v_call: TRBV14
j_call: TRBJ2-1
clone_size: -
d_call: -
cdr3_aa: CASSQGWVGNEQFF
cdr3_nt: TGTGCCAGCAGCCAAGGGTGGGTCGGCAATGAGCAGTTCTTC

v_call: TRBV7-9
j_call: TRBJ2-1
clone_size: -
d_call: TRBD2
cdr3_aa: CASSYTGLGSYNEQFF
cdr3_nt: TGTGCCAGCAGCTACACGGGACTAGGGTCCTACAATGAGCAGTTCTTC